This entry lists 20 T cell receptor beta chains sequenced from one sample in a study of identifying expanded T cells in peripheral blood. Sequencing was performed with immunoSEQ multiplex PCR; in TCRdb, only in-frame clones are kept and a portion is missing. The sample consists of about 100,000 clones, around 90% of them appearing once. What was sequenced was blood. These receptors originate from a person between 18 and 70 years old in good health.

This chain connects TRBV5-1 to TRBJ2-2, with 8 bases aligning to TRBD1. Per germline, CDR1 SGHRS and CDR2 YFSETQ. This CDR3 has 15 residues. V lost 3 bases to trimming and J lost 6 bases; unmatched junction nucleotides: 7. The CDR3 DNA reads TGCGCCAGCAGCTGGGGGACAGGAGATCCCGGGGAGCTGTTTTTT. It yields the protein CASSWGTGDPGELFF. Looking up the rest from reference TRBV5-1 and TRBJ2-2 gives the full variable domain: KAGVTQTPRYLIKTRGQQVTLSCSPISGHRSVSWYQQTPGQGLQFLFEYFSETQRNKGNFPGRFSGRQFSNSRSEMNVSTLELGDSALYLCASSWGTGDPGELFFGEGSRLTVL.

This clone was detected only once. V gene TRBV25-1 combines with J gene TRBJ2-3; 10 bases map to TRBD2. With V trimmed by 7 bases and J by 6 bases, 10 bases remained unmatched. This CDR3 spans 15 amino acids. Germline-derived CDR1 and CDR2 are MGHDK and SYGVNS. The CDR3 region has the DNA TGTGCCAGCATAGCTAGCGGGGGCCCAGGGGATACGCAGTATTTT. Translating it yields CASIASGGPGDTQYF.

The J gene is TRBJ1-5, the V gene TRBV4-1, with TRBD1 as a possible D gene (5 bases). V was shortened by 0 bases and J by 6 bases, with 6 bases between the two germline ends. The CDR3 runs to 13 residues. Germline loops: CDR1 MGHRA, CDR2 YSYEKL. The CDR3 nucleotides are TGCGCCAGCAGCCAAGATCAGGGTCAGCCCCAGCATTTT. Amino acid sequence: CASSQDQGQPQHF.

Remarks on this clone: The sample has other DNA sequences that encode this CDR3 too. The chain combines TRBV5-6 with TRBJ1-6; 7 bases map to TRBD1. The germline CDR1 and CDR2 sequences are SGHDT and YYEEEE. V shed 5 bases and J 9 bases; nucleotides not matched to a gene: 14. The length of the CDR3 is 16 residues. The CDR3 DNA reads as TGTGCCAGCAGTTTAACCGGAAGACAGGGTTTTTCACCCCTCCACTTT. Protein sequence: CASSLTGRQGFSPLHF.

The chain carries TRBV15 and TRBJ1-1; perhaps TRBD1 as D (5 bases). The CDR3 covers 14 residues. The ends were cut back, 6 bases at V and 5 bases at J, with 16 bases in the middle. CDR1 is LNHNV and CDR2 is YYDKDF in the germline V gene (reference sequence). The DNA for the CDR3 is TGTGCCACCAGGAACACAGGCGTTTGGACTGAAGCTTTCTTT. It yields the protein CATRNTGVWTEAFF.

This clone appeared once. This rearrangement joins TRBV7-9 to TRBJ2-5; the match to TRBD1 covers 9 bases. The CDR3 sequence is 15 residues long. The V gene end was trimmed by 3 bases and the J gene end by 1 base; junction bases not matched to a gene: 3. Germline CDR1 and CDR2: SEHNR and FQNEAQ (reference sequence). The CDR3 bases are TGTGCCAGCAGCTTTTCGACAGGGGGCCAAGAGACCCAGTACTTC. Its protein product is CASSFSTGGQETQYF.

The V call is TRBV27, the J call TRBJ2-2; possible D gene TRBD1, 6 bases. The CDR3 has 14 residues. With 6 bases removed from V and 5 bases from J, the gap between germline ends came to 13 bases. The germline gives CDR1 MNHEY, CDR2 SMNVEV (reference sequence). The CDR3 is CASRQGSRTGELFF. DNA for the CDR3: TGTGCCAGCAGACAGGGTTCGAGAACCGGGGAGCTGTTTTTT.

The rearrangement joins TRBV9 to TRBJ1-1; the D is unclear. Germline V gives CDR1 SGDLS, CDR2 YYNGEE. CDR3 length equals 13 residues. Trimming stripped 4 bases from V and 7 bases from J, with 14 bases between. The CDR3 loop reads CASSLGRLLEAFF. As DNA, the CDR3 is TGTGCCAGCAGCTTAGGCAGATTACTTGAAGCTTTCTTT.

The V and J genes are TRBV5-1 and TRBJ2-2; 15 bases are a match to TRBD2. From germline, CDR1 is SGHRS and CDR2 YFSETQ. J lost 7 bases, V lost 0 bases, and 10 bases had no gene match. This CDR3 is 19 amino acids long. The CDR3 coding sequence is TGCGCCAGCAGCTTGGTATCGGGACTAGCGGGGGGCTTCCGCGGGGAGCTGTTTTTT. Translating gives CASSLVSGLAGGFRGELFF.

The rearrangement uses TRBV5-6 and TRBJ2-7, with D uncertain. Trimming took 4 bases from V and 3 from J, leaving 8 bases between them. Germline CDR1 and CDR2: SGHDT and YYEEEE. The CDR3 runs to 12 residues. The CDR3 sequence is CASSVNRYEQYF. The CDR3 nucleotides read TGTGCCAGCAGCGTAAACCGCTACGAGCAGTACTTC.

The chain recombines TRBV4-1 with TRBJ2-7; TRBD2 matches 14 bases. J gave up 2 bases and V 3 bases, and 0 bases lay outside the gene matches. The CDR3 is 15 residues long. Germline V lookup: CDR1 MGHRA, CDR2 YSYEKL. In DNA, the CDR3 is TGCGCCAGCAGCCAGACTAGCGGGAGGGCCTACGAGCAGTACTTC. Its translation: CASSQTSGRAYEQYF.

The J gene is TRBJ1-2, the V gene TRBV5-1; D is uncertain. Trimming stripped 6 bases from V and 2 bases from J, with 11 bases between. Germline-derived CDR1 and CDR2 are SGHRS and YFSETQ. The CDR3 extends over 13 amino acids. CDR3 sequence reads: CASTSSTNYGYTF. Here the CDR3 DNA reads TGCGCCAGCACCTCATCGACGAACTATGGCTACACCTTC.

Only a few counts were recorded for this clone. The chain couples TRBV7-2 to TRBJ1-5; no clear D. The CDR3 runs 14 residues. Trimming removed 1 base from V and 6 bases from J, with 10 bases in between. Germline CDR1 SGHTA, CDR2 FQGNSA. The CDR3 reads CASSLGKGGQPQHF. CDR3 nucleotides: TGTGCCAGCAGCTTAGGGAAGGGAGGTCAGCCCCAGCATTTT.

The genes are TRBV27 and TRBJ1-2; 9 bases map to TRBD1. The CDR3 sequence is 17 residues long. The germline CDR1 and CDR2 sequences are MNHEY and SMNVEV (reference sequence). Trimming cost V 5 bases and J 6 bases; bases outside gene matches: 16. In DNA form, the CDR3 reads TGTGCCAGCAGTCCCAGCCGATACAGGGGGCGAGTTGATGGCTACACCTTC. It codes for CASSPSRYRGRVDGYTF.

This clone was counted a single time. The chain employs TRBV2 and TRBJ1-2; D call uncertain. Germline CDR1 is SNHLY and CDR2 is FYNNEI. V shed 8 bases and J shed 4 bases, with 11 bases lying between them. The CDR3 loop spans 12 amino acids. CDR3 sequence reads: CASARSVYGYTF. The CDR3 region has the DNA TGTGCCAGCGCCAGGAGTGTCTATGGCTACACCTTC. The variable domain in full, with the rest retrieved from reference TRBV2 and TRBJ1-2, is EPEVTQTPSHQVTQMGQEVILRCVPISNHLYFYWYRQILGQKVEFLVSFYNNEISEKSEIFDDQFSVERPDGSNFTLKIRSTKLEDSAMYFCASARSVYGYTFGSGTRLTVV.

The chain links TRBV6-5 to TRBJ2-1, with a weak D call TRBD2 (6 bases). Per the germline V gene, CDR1 is MNHEY and CDR2 is SVGAGI. Between the trimmed V and J ends, which lost 0 bases and 10 bases, there was a span of 13 bases. This CDR3 region has 14 residues. Here the CDR3 reads CASSYSSGGWEQFF. The CDR3, as DNA: TGTGCCAGCAGTTACTCTAGCGGAGGGTGGGAGCAGTTCTTC.

In this sample, this clone turned up once. This chain links TRBV2 with TRBJ1-2; D is ambiguous. The CDR3 loop spans 12 amino acids. V was shortened by 8 bases and J by 8 bases, with 15 bases between the two germline ends. Germline V gene sequence: CDR1 SNHLY, CDR2 FYNNEI. The CDR3 DNA reads as TGTGCCAGCGGGGTGACCCTAGGAGGCTACACCTTC. The encoded protein is CASGVTLGGYTF. The full variable domain, rest sourced from reference TRBV2 and TRBJ1-2, is EPEVTQTPSHQVTQMGQEVILRCVPISNHLYFYWYRQILGQKVEFLVSFYNNEISEKSEIFDDQFSVERPDGSNFTLKIRSTKLEDSAMYFCASGVTLGGYTFGSGTRLTVV.

The chain uses TRBV30 and TRBJ2-7; TRBD2 matches at 8 bases. This CDR3 has 14 amino acids. V lost 2 bases to trimming and J lost 3 bases; unmatched junction nucleotides: 6. Germline CDR1 is GTSNPN and CDR2 is SVGIG (reference sequence). The CDR3 region has the DNA TGTGCCTGGAGTTTGGTAGCGGGACGCTACGAGCAGTACTTC. Translation: CAWSLVAGRYEQYF.

The CDR3 nucleotides read TGTGCCACCTCCTTAGCGGGAGGGCCTCCGGAGCAGTACTTC. It translates to CATSLAGGPPEQYF. The gene calls are TRBV10-3 and TRBJ2-7; 11 bases agree with TRBD2. V shed 10 bases, J shed 7 bases, and the junction held 12 bases outside the gene matches. Germline V CDR1 and CDR2: ENHRY, SYGVKD. CDR3 length equals 14 residues.

This chain uses TRBV28 with TRBJ1-1; a weak D match, TRBD1 (5 bases). Germline values: CDR1 MDHEN, CDR2 SYDVKM. Trimming took off 6 bases at V and 6 bases at J, with 26 bases between the two ends. CDR3 size: 17 residues. CDR3 in DNA: TGTGCCAGCAGGCCAGCGAGCTTGGTGGGGGGGATTCCTGAAGCTTTCTTT. Its protein is CASRPASLVGGIPEAFF.